Given below is one T cell receptor beta chain in context. The data belong to a study of shared clonotypes between healthy human individuals. Study overall: Plates per donor: three CD4 naive, three CD4 memory, two CD8 naive, one CD8 memory.

CDR3 length: 12 residues. Germline values: CDR1 MDHEN, CDR2 SYDVKM. The ends were cut back, 7 bases at V and 1 base at J, with 4 bases in the middle. Method: immunoSEQ multiplex PCR; TCRdb's copy keeps in-frame clones and lacks some. The data show around 550,000 clones, 90% to 96% seen once. The V gene is TRBV28, the J gene TRBJ2-2, with D uncertain. The source material was naive CD4+ T cells sorted from blood. Subset given: CD45RA+ positively selected. This clonotype was sampled from a woman in her twenties or thirties in good health. The CDR3 loop reads CASTENTGELFF. Written as DNA, the CDR3 is TGTGCCAGCACAGAGAACACCGGGGAGCTGTTTTTT.